The clone carrying this T cell receptor beta chain was seen a few times. Its specificity is not known. These data belong to a study of blood T cells in healthy people across ages. For the second PCR, which ran for about 7 to 11 cycles, a sample-barcoded 5' primer and a J-beta primer mix were used. From the 5' RACE reads, TCRdb called clonotypes with MiXCR, one entry per CDR3 protein. In the table there are about 780,000 distinct CDR3 sequences, less than 60% of which are singletons. The germline gives CDR1 SGHTA, CDR2 FQGNSA. This CDR3 is 15 amino acids long. J gave up 7 bases and V 4 bases, and 6 bases lay outside the gene matches. The draw of peripheral blood yielded ten milliliters from each donor. The study, taken as a whole, reports: Estimated diversity, derived from one million T cells, was regarded as an underestimate.

Sequencing used blood. The rearrangement uses TRBV7-2 and TRBJ2-3; 12 nucleotides match TRBD2. The TCR sequence derives from a man of 80 years or more in good health. The CDR3 bases are TGTGCCAGCAGCTCGGGACTAGCGGGCCCAAATACGCAGTATTTT. This codes for CASSSGLAGPNTQYF.